This record concerns one TCR beta chain sequence. CDR3 length: 13 residues. The germline CDR1 and CDR2 sequences are MNHEY and SVGAGI. V was clipped by 6 bases and J by 4 bases, with 12 bases between them. The sample is drawn from a study of control samples from healthy donors and cancer patients. The data were produced by immunoSEQ multiplex PCR, yet TCRdb's version contains in-frame clones alone and is incomplete. The data show some 76,000 clones, with roughly 89% seen just once and 15% to 20% held by the top ten. Sequenced material: PBMCs. This sequence was found in a man in his sixties with lung cancer. This chain uses TRBV6-5 with TRBJ1-2, with D unresolved. CDR3 sequence: CASRLDGPYGYTF. CDR3 DNA sequence: TGTGCCAGCAGACTCGACGGACCCTATGGCTACACCTTC.